The sequence of this T cell receptor beta chain was determined in a study of CD8 T cells in Susac syndrome. Study results and limitations: That the number of individuals in its TCR sequencing and HLA analysis was relatively small was acknowledged by the study.

Trimming cost V 7 bases and J 2 bases, with 14 bases left between them. Germline V gene data show CDR1 as SQVTM and CDR2 as ANQGSEA. This CDR3 is 13 amino acids long. The healthy controls were matched to patients by age and sex. On this clonotype itself: What it recognizes is unknown.

A quantity of roughly 0.5 to 1 ug RNA underwent reverse transcription using random hexamers. An immunoSEQ multiplex PCR generated amplified TCR beta CDR3 products spanning 54 Vbeta and 13 Jbeta. From the immunoSEQ multiplex PCR reads, TCRdb called clonotypes with MiXCR, one entry per CDR3 protein. The data contain under 200,000 distinct CDR3 sequences, roughly 96% of them singletons. This TCR was sampled from a human donor in good health. The material sequenced was CD4+ T cells from PBMCs. The chain couples TRBV29-1 to TRBJ1-1; possibly TRBD1 for D (5 bases). CDR3 protein: CSACHGGNTEAFF. The CDR3 DNA sequence: TGCAGCGCGTGTCACGGGGGAAACACTGAAGCTTTCTTT.